The 9 T cell receptor beta chains reported below all come from one sample, sequenced in a study of blood T cell repertoires in COVID-19. Generated by immunoSEQ multiplex PCR, the TCRdb table keeps only in-frame clones and is missing some. The table records under 200,000 clones, 82% of them present only once. The specimen was PBMCs or T cells enriched from blood (not recorded which). Receptor source: a woman aged 55-69 years with acute COVID-19.

The V call is TRBV30, the J call TRBJ1-2; D is ambiguous. CDR3 length equals 13 residues. V was cut by 0 bases and J by 7 bases, with 12 bases left in between. Germline CDR1 reads GTSNPN; CDR2 reads SVGIG (reference sequence). The CDR3 DNA follows: TGTGCCTGGAGTGTACTGGCAGGAAGTGGCTACACCTTC. It codes for CAWSVLAGSGYTF.

The chain carries TRBV18 and TRBJ1-1, with a possible D match to TRBD1 (6 bases). This CDR3 region has 15 residues. Trimming shortened V by 0 bases and J by 0 bases, and 8 bases separated the two germline ends. The germline V gene encodes CDR1 KGHSH and CDR2 LQKENI. The CDR3 here is CASSPPTGLNTEAFF. The CDR3 coding sequence is TGTGCCAGCTCACCACCGACAGGATTGAACACTGAAGCTTTCTTT. The entire variable domain, with the rest obtained from reference TRBV18 and TRBJ1-1, is as follows: NAGVMQNPRHLVRRRGQEARLRCSPMKGHSHVYWYRQLPEEGLKFMVYLQKENIIDESGMPKERFSAEFPKEGPSILRIQQVVRGDSAAYFCASSPPTGLNTEAFFGQGTRLTVV.

The chain couples TRBV4-3 to TRBJ2-1, with D maybe TRBD2 (5 bases). The V end was cut by 0 bases, the J end by 4 bases, with 16 bases between. Germline V gene sequence: CDR1 LGHNA, CDR2 YSLEER. The CDR3 runs 17 residues. The CDR3 is CASSQDLERVGYNEQFF. CDR3 bases: TGCGCCAGCAGCCAAGATCTGGAGAGGGTTGGGTACAATGAGCAGTTCTTC.

This chain uses TRBV28 with TRBJ2-3, with TRBD2 identical over 10 bases. Germline-derived CDR1 and CDR2 are MDHEN and SYDVKM. The CDR3 is 15 amino acids. The junction had 7 bases not matched to a gene; V was cut back by 4 bases and J by 6 bases. CDR3 nucleotides: TGTGCCAGCAGTTCCCCTAGCGGGGGCCCGGATACGCAGTATTTT. Amino acids: CASSSPSGGPDTQYF. The full variable domain, completed using reference TRBV28 and TRBJ2-3, is DVKVTQSSRYLVKRTGEKVFLECVQDMDHENMFWYRQDPGLGLRLIYFSYDVKMKEKGDIPEGYSVSREKKERFSLILESASTNQTSMYLCASSSPSGGPDTQYFGPGTRLTVL.

The chain links TRBV5-1 to TRBJ2-7; 12 bases are a match to TRBD2. The CDR3 is 18 residues long. V dropped 0 bases and J dropped 4; count of bases not matched to a gene: 11. Germline V gene lookup returns CDR1 SGHRS and CDR2 YFSETQ. The CDR3 is CASSLEFTSGRRGYEQYF. CDR3 nucleotide sequence: TGCGCCAGCAGCTTGGAATTCACTAGCGGGAGGAGGGGGTACGAGCAGTACTTC.

The rearrangement uses TRBV4-3 and TRBJ1-1, with 7 nucleotides matching TRBD1. CDR1 and CDR2 (germline): LGHNA, YSLEER. The CDR3 runs 14 residues. V lost 3 bases to trimming and J lost 6 bases; unmatched junction nucleotides: 7. Here the CDR3 reads CASSQDTGVAEAFF. CDR3 DNA: TGCGCCAGCAGCCAGGATACAGGGGTGGCTGAAGCTTTCTTT.

This chain links TRBV5-1 with TRBJ1-5; tentatively, D is TRBD1 (5 bases). This CDR3 has 15 residues. The V and J ends lost 0 bases and 6 bases respectively, with 13 bases between them. Germline values: CDR1 SGHRS, CDR2 YFSETQ. In nucleotides, the CDR3 is TGCGCCAGCAGCTTGGATACAGGCGGGGGTCAGCCCCAGCATTTT. This sequence encodes CASSLDTGGGQPQHF.

The chain couples TRBV19 to TRBJ2-1; 8 bases are shared with TRBD1. Looked up from germline, CDR1 is LNHDA and CDR2 is SQIVND (reference sequence). V lost 9 bases, J lost 10 bases, and 11 bases stayed unmatched. CDR3 length: 13 amino acids. CDR3 protein: CASRTTGVWEQFF. The CDR3 DNA reads TGTGCCAGCCGAACGACAGGGGTGTGGGAGCAGTTCTTC.

This clone was seen once. The chain combines TRBV28 with TRBJ2-1; maybe TRBD1 (5 bases). V lost 7 bases and J 4 bases, leaving 11 bases between the germline ends. The germline CDR1 and CDR2 sequences are MDHEN and SYDVKM. The CDR3 loop spans 13 amino acids. The CDR3, as DNA: TGTGCCAGCATGGGGCCGCGTTACAATGAGCAGTTCTTC. This codes for CASMGPRYNEQFF.